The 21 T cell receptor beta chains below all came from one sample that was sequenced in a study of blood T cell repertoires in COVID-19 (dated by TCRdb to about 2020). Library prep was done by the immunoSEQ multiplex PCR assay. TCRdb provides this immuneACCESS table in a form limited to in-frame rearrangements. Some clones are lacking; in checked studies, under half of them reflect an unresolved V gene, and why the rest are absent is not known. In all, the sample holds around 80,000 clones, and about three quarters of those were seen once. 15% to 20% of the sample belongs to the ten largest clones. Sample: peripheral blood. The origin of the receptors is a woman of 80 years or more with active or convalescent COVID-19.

The CDR3 loop reads CASSYRGYSYGYTF. The CDR3 nucleotides are TGTGCCAGCAGTTACCGTGGGTACAGCTATGGCTACACCTTC. The gene calls are TRBV6-5 and TRBJ1-2; D is unclear. The V gene's germline CDR1 is MNHEY and CDR2 SVGAGI. V was clipped by 2 bases and J by 4 bases, with 11 bases between them. The CDR3 is made up of 14 amino acids.

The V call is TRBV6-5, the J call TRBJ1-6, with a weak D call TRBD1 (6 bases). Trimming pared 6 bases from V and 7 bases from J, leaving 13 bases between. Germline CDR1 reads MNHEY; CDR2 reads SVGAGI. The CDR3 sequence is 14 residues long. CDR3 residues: CASRLDRTNSPLHF. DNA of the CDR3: TGTGCCAGCAGACTGGACAGAACCAATTCACCCCTCCACTTT.

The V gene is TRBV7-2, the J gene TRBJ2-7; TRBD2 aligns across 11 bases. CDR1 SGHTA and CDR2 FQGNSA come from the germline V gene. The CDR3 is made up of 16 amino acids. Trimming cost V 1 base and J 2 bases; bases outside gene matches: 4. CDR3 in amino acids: CASSLGVAGGAYEQYF. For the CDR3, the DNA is TGTGCCAGCAGCTTAGGGGTAGCGGGGGGGGCCTACGAGCAGTACTTC.

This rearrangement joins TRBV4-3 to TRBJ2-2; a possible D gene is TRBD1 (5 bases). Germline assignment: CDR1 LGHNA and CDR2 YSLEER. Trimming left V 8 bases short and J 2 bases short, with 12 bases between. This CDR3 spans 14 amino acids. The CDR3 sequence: CASCLGVNTGELFF. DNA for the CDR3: TGCGCCAGCTGCCTAGGGGTTAACACCGGGGAGCTGTTTTTT.

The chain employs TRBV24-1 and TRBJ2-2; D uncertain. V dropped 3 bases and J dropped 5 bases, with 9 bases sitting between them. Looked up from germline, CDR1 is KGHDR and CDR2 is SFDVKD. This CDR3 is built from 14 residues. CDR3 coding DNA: TGTGCCACCAGTGATCCCCTATCTACCGGGGAGCTGTTTTTT. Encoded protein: CATSDPLSTGELFF.

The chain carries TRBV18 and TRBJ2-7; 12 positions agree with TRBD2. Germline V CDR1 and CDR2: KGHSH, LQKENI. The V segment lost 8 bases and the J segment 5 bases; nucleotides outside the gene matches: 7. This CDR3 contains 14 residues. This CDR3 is CASTGLAGSHEQYF. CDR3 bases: TGTGCCAGCACCGGACTAGCGGGGTCCCACGAGCAGTACTTC. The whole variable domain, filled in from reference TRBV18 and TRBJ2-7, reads NAGVMQNPRHLVRRRGQEARLRCSPMKGHSHVYWYRQLPEEGLKFMVYLQKENIIDESGMPKERFSAEFPKEGPSILRIQQVVRGDSAAYFCASTGLAGSHEQYFGPGTRLTVT.

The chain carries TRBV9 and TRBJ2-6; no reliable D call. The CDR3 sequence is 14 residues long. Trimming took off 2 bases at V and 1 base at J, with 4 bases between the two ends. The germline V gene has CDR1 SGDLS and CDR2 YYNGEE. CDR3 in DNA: TGTGCCAGCAGCGTCGTGTCTGGGGCCAACGTCCTGACTTTC. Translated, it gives CASSVVSGANVLTF. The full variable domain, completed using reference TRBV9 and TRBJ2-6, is DSGVTQTPKHLITATGQRVTLRCSPRSGDLSVYWYQQSLDQGLQFLIQYYNGEERAKGNILERFSAQQFPDLHSELNLSSLELGDSALYFCASSVVSGANVLTFGAGSRLTVL.

CDR3 region: CASSHPLQVNSPLHF. In nucleotides, the CDR3 is TGCGCCAGCAGTCACCCACTACAGGTGAATTCACCCCTCCACTTT. This chain joins TRBV23-1 and TRBJ1-6; a possible D gene is TRBD1 (5 bases). TRBV23-1 is marked as an open reading frame, function uncertain. Between the trimmed V and J ends, which lost 3 bases and 7 bases, there was a span of 13 bases. There are 15 residues in the CDR3.

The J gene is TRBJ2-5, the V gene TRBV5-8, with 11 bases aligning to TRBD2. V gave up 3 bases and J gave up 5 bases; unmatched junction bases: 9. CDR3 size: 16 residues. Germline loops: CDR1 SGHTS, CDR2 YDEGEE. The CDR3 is CASSSRLAGGSETQYF. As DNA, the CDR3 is TGTGCCAGCAGCTCCCGTCTAGCGGGGGGCTCGGAGACCCAGTACTTC. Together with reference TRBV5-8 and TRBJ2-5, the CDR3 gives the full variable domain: EAGVTQSPTHLIKTRGQQATLRCSPISGHTSVYWYQQALGLGLQFLLWYDEGEERNRGNFPPRFSGRQFPNYSSELNVNALELEDSALYLCASSSRLAGGSETQYFGPGTRLLVL.

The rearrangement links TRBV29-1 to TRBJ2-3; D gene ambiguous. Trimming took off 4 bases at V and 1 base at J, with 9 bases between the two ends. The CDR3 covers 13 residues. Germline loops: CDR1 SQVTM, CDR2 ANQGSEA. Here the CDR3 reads CSVVSHGTDTQYF. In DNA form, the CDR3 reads TGCAGCGTTGTTAGCCACGGCACAGATACGCAGTATTTT.

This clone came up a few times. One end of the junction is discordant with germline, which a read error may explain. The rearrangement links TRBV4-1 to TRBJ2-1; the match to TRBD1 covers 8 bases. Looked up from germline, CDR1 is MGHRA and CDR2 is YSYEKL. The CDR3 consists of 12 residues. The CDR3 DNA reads TGCGCCAGCAGCCATGCGACAGGGGTTTCGGTCTTC. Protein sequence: CASSHATGVSVF.

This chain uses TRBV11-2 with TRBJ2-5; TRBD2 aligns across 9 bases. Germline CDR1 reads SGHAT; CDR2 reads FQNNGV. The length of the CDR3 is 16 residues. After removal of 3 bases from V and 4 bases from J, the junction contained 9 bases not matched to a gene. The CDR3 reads CASSFLLAGLGETQYF. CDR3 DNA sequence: TGTGCCAGCAGCTTCCTACTAGCGGGCTTAGGAGAGACCCAGTACTTC. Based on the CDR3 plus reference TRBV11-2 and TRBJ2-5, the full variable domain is EAGVAQSPRYKIIEKRQSVAFWCNPISGHATLYWYQQILGQGPKLLIQFQNNGVVDDSQLPKDRFSAERLKGVDSTLKIQPAKLEDSAVYLCASSFLLAGLGETQYFGPGTRLLVL.

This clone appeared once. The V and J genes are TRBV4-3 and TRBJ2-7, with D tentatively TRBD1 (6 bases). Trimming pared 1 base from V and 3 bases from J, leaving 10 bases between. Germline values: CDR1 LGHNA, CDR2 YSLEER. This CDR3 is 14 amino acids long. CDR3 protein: CASSQGRGNYEQYF. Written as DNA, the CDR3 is TGCGCCAGCAGCCAAGGCAGGGGCAACTACGAGCAGTACTTC.

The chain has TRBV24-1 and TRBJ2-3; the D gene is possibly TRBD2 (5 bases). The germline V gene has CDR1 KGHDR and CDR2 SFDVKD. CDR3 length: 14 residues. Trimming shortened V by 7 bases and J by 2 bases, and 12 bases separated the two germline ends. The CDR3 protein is CATSLAGPTDTQYF. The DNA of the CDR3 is TGTGCCACCAGCCTCGCGGGCCCCACAGATACGCAGTATTTT.

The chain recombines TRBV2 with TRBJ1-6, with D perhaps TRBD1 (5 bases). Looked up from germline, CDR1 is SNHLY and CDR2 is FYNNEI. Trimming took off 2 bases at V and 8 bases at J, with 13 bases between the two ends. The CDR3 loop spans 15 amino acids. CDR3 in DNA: TGTGCCAGCAGTGAATGGGGCAGGATGGATTCACCCCTCCACTTT. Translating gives CASSEWGRMDSPLHF.

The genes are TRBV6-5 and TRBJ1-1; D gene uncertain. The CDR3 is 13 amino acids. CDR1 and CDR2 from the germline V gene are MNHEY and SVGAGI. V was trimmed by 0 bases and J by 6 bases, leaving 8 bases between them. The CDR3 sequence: CASSYSTNAEAFF. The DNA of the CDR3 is TGTGCCAGCAGTTACTCGACTAACGCTGAAGCTTTCTTT.

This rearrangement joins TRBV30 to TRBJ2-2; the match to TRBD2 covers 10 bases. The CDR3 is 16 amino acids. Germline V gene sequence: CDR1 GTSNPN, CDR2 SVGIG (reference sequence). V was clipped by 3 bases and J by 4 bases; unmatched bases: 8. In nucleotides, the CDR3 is TGTGCCTGGAGAGATCCGGGACTAGCGTTCACCGGGGAGCTGTTTTTT. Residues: CAWRDPGLAFTGELFF.

CDR3 coding DNA: TGCGCCAGCAGCCCCTTCGGCACAGATACGCAGTATTTT. Its translation is CASSPFGTDTQYF. The chain recombines TRBV5-1 with TRBJ2-3; D gene uncertain. V gave up 4 bases and J gave up 1 base, with 7 bases separating them. Germline V gene sequence: CDR1 SGHRS, CDR2 YFSETQ. The CDR3 covers 13 residues.

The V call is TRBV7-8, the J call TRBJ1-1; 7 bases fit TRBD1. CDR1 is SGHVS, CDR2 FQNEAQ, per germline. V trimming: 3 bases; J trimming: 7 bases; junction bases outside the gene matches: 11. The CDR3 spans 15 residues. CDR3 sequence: CASSFLRDRANEAFF. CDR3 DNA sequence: TGTGCCAGCAGCTTTCTGAGAGACAGGGCGAATGAAGCTTTCTTT. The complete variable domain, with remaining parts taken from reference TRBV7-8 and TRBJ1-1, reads GAGVSQSPRYKVAKRGQDVALRCDPISGHVSLFWYQQALGQGPEFLTYFQNEAQLDKSGLPSDRFFAERPEGSVSTLKIQRTQQEDSAVYLCASSFLRDRANEAFFGQGTRLTVV.

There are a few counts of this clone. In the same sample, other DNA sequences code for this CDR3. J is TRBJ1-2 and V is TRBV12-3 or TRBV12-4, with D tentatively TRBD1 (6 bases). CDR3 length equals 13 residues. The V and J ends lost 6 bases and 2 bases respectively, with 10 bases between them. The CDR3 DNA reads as TGTGCCAGCAGCCCAGGGGAGAACTATGGCTACACCTTC. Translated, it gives CASSPGENYGYTF.

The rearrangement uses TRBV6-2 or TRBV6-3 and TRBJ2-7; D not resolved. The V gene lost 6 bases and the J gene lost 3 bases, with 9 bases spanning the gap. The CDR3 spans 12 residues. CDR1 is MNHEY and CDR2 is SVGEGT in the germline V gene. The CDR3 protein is CASSRDIYEQYF. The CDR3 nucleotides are TGTGCCAGCAGCCGAGACATCTACGAGCAGTACTTC.